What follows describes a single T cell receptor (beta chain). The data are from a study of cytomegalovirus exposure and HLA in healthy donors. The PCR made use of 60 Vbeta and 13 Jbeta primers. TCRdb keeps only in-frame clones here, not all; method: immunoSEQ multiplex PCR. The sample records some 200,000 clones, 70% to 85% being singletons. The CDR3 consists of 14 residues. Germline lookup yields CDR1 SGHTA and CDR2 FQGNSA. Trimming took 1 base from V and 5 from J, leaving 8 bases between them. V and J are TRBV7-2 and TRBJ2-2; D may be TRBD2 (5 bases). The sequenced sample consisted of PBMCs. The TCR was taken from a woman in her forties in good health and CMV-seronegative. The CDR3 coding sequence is TGTGCCAGCAGCTTAGACCCGGGGACCGGGGAGCTGTTTTTT. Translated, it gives CASSLDPGTGELFF. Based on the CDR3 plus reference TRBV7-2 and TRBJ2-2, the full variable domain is GAGVSQSPSNKVTEKGKDVELRCDPISGHTALYWYRQSLGQGLEFLIYFQGNSAPDKSGLPSDRFSAERTGGSVSTLTIQRTQQEDSAVYLCASSLDPGTGELFFGEGSRLTVL.